This T cell receptor (beta chain) was identified during a study of blood T cell repertoires in COVID-19. Per the germline V gene, CDR1 is MNHEY and CDR2 is SMNVEV (reference sequence). The length of the CDR3 is 18 residues. J gave up 1 base and V 2 bases, and 11 bases lay outside the gene matches. TCRdb's copy holds only in-frame clones and misses some; the assay was immunoSEQ multiplex PCR. The data hold over 80,000 clones, with 74% observed a single time. The table lists this clone with a few counts. The V and J genes are TRBV27 and TRBJ2-5; 9 bases agree with TRBD2. The sequence derives from a man aged 65-85 years with COVID-19, enrolled during active disease. The material sequenced was peripheral blood. In nucleotides, the CDR3 is TGTGCCAGCAGTTTAGAGGGTGGGACTAGCTGGCGCCAAGAGACCCAGTACTTC. It codes for CASSLEGGTSWRQETQYF.